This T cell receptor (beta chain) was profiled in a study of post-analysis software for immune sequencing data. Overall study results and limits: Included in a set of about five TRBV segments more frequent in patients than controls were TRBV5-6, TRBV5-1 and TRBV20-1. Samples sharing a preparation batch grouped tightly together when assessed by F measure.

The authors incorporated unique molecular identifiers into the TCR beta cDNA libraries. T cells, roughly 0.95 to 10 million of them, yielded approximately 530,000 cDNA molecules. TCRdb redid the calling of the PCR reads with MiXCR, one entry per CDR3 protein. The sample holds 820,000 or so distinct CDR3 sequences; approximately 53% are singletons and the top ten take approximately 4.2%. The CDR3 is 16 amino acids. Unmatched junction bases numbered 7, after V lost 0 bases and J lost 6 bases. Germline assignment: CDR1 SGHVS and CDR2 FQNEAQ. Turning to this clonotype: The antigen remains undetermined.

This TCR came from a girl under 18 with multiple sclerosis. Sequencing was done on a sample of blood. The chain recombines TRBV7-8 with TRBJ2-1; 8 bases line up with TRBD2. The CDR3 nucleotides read TGTGCCAGCAGCTTAGCGGGGGCGGGGGGCCCCAATGAGCAGTTCTTC. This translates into CASSLAGAGGPNEQFF.